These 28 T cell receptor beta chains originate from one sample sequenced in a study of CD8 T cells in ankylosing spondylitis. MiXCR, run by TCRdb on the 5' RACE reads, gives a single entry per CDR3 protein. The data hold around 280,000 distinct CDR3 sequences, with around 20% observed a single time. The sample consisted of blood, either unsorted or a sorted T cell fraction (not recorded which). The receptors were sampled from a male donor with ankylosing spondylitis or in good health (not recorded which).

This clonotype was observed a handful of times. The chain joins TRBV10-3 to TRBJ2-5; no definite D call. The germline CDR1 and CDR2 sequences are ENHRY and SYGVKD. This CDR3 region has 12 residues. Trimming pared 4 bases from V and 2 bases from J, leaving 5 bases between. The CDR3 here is CAISGRQETQYF. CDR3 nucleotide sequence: TGTGCCATCAGTGGACGTCAAGAGACCCAGTACTTC.

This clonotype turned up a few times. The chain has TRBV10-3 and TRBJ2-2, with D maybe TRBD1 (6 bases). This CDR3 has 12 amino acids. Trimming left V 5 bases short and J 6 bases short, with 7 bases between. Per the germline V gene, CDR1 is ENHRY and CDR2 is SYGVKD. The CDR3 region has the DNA TGTGCCATCAGTCAGGGGTCCGGGGAGCTGTTTTTT. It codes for CAISQGSGELFF.

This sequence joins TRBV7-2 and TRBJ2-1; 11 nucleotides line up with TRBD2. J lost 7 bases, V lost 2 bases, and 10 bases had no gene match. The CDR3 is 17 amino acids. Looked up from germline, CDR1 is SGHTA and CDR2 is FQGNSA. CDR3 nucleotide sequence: TGTGCCAGCAGCTTACCCCTACTAGCGGGAGAAGGGAATGAGCAGTTCTTC. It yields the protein CASSLPLLAGEGNEQFF.

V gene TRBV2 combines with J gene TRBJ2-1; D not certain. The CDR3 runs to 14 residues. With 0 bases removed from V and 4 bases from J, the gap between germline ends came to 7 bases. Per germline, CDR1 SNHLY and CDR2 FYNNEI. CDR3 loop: CASSEADVYNEQFF. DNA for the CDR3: TGTGCCAGCAGTGAAGCGGACGTGTACAATGAGCAGTTCTTC.

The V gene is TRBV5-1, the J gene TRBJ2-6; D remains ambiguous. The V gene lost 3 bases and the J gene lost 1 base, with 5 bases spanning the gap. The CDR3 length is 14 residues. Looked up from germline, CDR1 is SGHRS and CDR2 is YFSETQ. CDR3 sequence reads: CASSSISGANVLTF. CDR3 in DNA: TGCGCCAGCAGCTCCATATCTGGGGCCAACGTCCTGACTTTC.

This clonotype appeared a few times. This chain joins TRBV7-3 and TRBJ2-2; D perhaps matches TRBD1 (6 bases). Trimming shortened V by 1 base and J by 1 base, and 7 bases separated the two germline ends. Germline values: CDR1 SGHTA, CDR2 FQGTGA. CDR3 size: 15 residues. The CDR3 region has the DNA TGTGCCAGCAGCTTAAAGACAGGGAACACCGGGGAGCTGTTTTTT. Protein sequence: CASSLKTGNTGELFF.

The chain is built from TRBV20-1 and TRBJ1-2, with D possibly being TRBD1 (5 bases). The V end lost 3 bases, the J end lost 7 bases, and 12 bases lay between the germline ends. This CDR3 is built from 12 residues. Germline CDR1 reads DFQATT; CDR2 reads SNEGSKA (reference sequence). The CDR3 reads CSARRREGGYTF. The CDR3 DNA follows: TGCAGTGCTAGGCGCAGGGAAGGTGGCTACACCTTC.

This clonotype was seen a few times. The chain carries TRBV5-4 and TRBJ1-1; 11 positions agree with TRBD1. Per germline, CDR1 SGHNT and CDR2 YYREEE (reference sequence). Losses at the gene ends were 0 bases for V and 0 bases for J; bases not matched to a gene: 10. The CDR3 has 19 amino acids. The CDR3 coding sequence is TGTGCCAGCAGCTTGGGAGGGACAGGGGGTTTACGGATGAACACTGAAGCTTTCTTT. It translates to CASSLGGTGGLRMNTEAFF.

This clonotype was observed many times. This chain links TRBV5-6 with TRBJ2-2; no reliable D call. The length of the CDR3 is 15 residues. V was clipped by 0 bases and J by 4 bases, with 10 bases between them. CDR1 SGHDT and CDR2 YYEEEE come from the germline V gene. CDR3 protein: CASSLAPIGTGELFF. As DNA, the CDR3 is TGTGCCAGCAGCTTGGCGCCTATCGGCACCGGGGAGCTGTTTTTT.

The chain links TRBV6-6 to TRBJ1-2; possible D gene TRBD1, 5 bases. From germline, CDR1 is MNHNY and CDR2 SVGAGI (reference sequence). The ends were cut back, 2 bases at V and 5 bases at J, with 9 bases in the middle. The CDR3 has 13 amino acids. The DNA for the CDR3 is TGTGCCAGCAGTTACGAGGCAGGGTATGGCTACACCTTC. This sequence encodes CASSYEAGYGYTF.

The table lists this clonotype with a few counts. The CDR3 DNA is TGTGCCAGCAGCTCCCGGGAGGCAGACACAGATACGCAGTATTTT. As protein: CASSSREADTDTQYF. The gene calls are TRBV12-3 or TRBV12-4 and TRBJ2-3, with 7 nucleotides matching TRBD2. The CDR3 runs 15 residues. The ends lost 6 bases at V and 2 bases at J; junction bases unmatched: 8.

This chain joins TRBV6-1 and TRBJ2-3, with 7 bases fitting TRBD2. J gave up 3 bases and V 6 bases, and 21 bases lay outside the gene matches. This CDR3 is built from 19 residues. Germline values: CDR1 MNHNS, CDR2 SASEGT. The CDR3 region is CASSRAMAGVGSGTDTQYF. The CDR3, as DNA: TGTGCCAGCAGCCGAGCAATGGCGGGGGTGGGATCTGGGACAGATACGCAGTATTTT.

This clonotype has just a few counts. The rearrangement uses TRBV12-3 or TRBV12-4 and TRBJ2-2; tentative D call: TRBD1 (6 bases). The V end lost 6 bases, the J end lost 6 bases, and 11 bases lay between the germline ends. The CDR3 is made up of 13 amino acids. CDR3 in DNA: TGTGCCAGCAGCAACAGGGTTGCCGGGGAGCTGTTTTTT. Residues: CASSNRVAGELFF.

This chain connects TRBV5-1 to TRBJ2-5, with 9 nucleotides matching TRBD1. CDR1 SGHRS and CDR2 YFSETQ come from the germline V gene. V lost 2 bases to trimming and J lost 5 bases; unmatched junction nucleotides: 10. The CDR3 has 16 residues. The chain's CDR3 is CASSLQGASLVETQYF. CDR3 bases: TGCGCCAGCAGCTTACAGGGGGCTTCGTTAGTGGAGACCCAGTACTTC.

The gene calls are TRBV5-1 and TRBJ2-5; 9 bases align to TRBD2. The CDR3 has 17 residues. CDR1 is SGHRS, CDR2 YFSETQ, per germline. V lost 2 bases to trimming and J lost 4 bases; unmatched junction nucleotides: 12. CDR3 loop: CASSFGAGGPSLETQYF. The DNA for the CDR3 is TGCGCCAGCAGCTTCGGGGCGGGAGGGCCTTCTCTAGAGACCCAGTACTTC.

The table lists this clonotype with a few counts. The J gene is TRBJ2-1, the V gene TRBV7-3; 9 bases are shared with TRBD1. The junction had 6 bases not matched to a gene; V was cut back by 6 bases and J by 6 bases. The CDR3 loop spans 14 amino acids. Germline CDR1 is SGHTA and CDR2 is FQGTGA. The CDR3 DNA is TGTGCCAGCAGTCCGGGACAGGGCTTCAATGAGCAGTTCTTC. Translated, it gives CASSPGQGFNEQFF.

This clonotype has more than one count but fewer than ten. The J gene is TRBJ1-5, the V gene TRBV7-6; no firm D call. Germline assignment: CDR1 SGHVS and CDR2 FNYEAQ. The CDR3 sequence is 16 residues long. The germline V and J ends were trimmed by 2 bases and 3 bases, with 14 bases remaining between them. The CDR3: CASSLSGGRDNQPQHF. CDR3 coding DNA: TGTGCCAGCAGCTTATCCGGCGGCCGCGACAATCAGCCCCAGCATTTT.

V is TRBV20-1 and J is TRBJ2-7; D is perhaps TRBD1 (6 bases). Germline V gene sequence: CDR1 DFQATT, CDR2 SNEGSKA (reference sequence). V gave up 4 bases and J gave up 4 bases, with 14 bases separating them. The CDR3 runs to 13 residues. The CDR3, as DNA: TGCAGTGCTACAACAGGGCGAGAGTACGAGCAGTACGTC. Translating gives CSATTGREYEQYV.

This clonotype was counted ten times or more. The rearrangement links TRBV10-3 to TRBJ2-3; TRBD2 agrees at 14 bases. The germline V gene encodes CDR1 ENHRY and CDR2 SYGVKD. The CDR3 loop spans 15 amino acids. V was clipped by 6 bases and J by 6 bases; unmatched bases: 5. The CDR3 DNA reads TGTGCCATCAGGGGGACTAGCGGGAGAATGGATACGCAGTATTTT. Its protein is CAIRGTSGRMDTQYF.

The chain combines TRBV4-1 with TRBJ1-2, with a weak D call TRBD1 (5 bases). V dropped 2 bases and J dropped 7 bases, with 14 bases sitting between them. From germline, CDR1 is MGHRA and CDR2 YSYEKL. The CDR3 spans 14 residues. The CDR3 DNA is TGCGCCAGCAGCCAAATCAGGGATTATGGTGGCTACACCTTC. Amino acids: CASSQIRDYGGYTF.

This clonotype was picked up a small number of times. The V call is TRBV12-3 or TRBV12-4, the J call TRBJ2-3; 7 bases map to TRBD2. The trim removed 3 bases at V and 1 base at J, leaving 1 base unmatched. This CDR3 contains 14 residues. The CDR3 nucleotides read TGTGCCAGCAGTTTCACTAGCGGCACAGATACGCAGTATTTT. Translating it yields CASSFTSGTDTQYF.

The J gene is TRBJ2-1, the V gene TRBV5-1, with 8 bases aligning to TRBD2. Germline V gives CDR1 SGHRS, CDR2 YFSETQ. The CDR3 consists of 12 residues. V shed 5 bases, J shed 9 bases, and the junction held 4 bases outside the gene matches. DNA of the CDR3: TGCGCCAGCAGGGACAGCGGGAGTGAGCAGTTCTTC. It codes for CASRDSGSEQFF.

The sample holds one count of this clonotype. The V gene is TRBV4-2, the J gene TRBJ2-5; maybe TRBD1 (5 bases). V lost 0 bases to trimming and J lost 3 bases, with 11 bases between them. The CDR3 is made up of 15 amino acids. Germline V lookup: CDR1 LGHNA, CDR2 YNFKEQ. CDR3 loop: CASSQEGSREETQYF. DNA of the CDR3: TGTGCCAGCAGCCAAGAGGGTAGCAGGGAAGAGACCCAGTACTTC.

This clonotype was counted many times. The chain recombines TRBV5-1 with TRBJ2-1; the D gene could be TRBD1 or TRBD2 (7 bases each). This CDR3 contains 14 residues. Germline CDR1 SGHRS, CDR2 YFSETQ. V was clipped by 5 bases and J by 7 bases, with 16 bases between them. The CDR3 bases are TGCGCCAGCAGTCAGGGGGGGTCTTTGAATGAGCAGTTCTTC. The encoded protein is CASSQGGSLNEQFF.

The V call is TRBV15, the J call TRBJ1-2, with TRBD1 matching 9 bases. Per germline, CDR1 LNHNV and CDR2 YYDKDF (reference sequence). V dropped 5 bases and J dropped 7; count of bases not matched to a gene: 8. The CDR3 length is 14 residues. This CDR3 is CATSRDRGGGGYTF. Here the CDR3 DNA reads TGTGCCACCAGCCGCGACAGGGGGGGTGGTGGCTACACCTTC.

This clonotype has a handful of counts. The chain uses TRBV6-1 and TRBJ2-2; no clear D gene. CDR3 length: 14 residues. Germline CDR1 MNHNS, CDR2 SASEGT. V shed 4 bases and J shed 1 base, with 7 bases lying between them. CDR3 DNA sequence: TGTGCCAGCAGTGCGCCGGTGAACACCGGGGAGCTGTTTTTT. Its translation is CASSAPVNTGELFF.

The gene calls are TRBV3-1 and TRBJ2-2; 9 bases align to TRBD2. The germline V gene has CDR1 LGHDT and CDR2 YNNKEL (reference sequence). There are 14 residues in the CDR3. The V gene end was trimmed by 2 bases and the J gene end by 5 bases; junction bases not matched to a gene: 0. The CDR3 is CASSQLAGTGELFF. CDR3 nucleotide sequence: TGTGCCAGCAGCCAACTAGCGGGGACCGGGGAGCTGTTTTTT.

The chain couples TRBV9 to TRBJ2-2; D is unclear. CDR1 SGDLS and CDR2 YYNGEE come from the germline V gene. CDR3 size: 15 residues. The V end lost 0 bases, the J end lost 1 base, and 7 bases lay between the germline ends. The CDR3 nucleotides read TGTGCCAGCAGCGTAGCTCAAGGGAACACCGGGGAGCTGTTTTTT. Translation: CASSVAQGNTGELFF. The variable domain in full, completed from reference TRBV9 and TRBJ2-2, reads DSGVTQTPKHLITATGQRVTLRCSPRSGDLSVYWYQQSLDQGLQFLIQYYNGEERAKGNILERFSAQQFPDLHSELNLSSLELGDSALYFCASSVAQGNTGELFFGEGSRLTVL.